This record looks at one T cell receptor (beta chain) sequence and its context. Using immunoSEQ multiplex PCR, the repertoire was profiled, and TCRdb retains in-frame clones only, with some absent. The data contain 300,000 to 400,000 clones, roughly 89% of them singletons. The entry originates in a study of blood T cell repertoires in COVID-19. Turning to the study itself: The United States, Italy and Spain supplied acute and convalescent COVID-19 samples.

The CDR3 extends over 14 amino acids. The germline CDR1 and CDR2 sequences are SGHAT and FQNNGV. The germline V and J ends were trimmed by 1 base and 2 bases, with 8 bases remaining between them. Sequenced: peripheral blood. This chain connects TRBV11-2 to TRBJ2-5, with D perhaps matching TRBD2 (5 bases). The origin of this receptor is a woman younger than 30 who had recovered from COVID-19. The CDR3 DNA reads TGTGCCAGCAGCTTAGGACTACGACAAGAGACCCAGTACTTC. Its protein product is CASSLGLRQETQYF.